Listed below are T cell receptor beta chains from one sample, sequenced in a study of CD8 T cells in ankylosing spondylitis. TCRdb independently ran MiXCR on the 5' RACE reads; one entry per CDR3 protein. The sample contains about 130,000 distinct CDR3 sequences, 17% of which appear only once. The specimen sequenced was blood, either unsorted or a sorted T cell fraction (not recorded which). All receptors come from a male donor with ankylosing spondylitis. Both conserved end residues are part of each CDR3. Each record gives: clone size, D gene, J gene, V gene, CDR3 protein, CDR3 DNA. D genes are given only for firm matches. Size is omitted from some rows. Given values are once, few, many or a class for expanded clones.

clone size: few
D gene: TRBD1
J gene: TRBJ1-1
V gene: TRBV27
CDR3 protein: CASSPLQGAGEAFF
CDR3 DNA: TGTGCCAGCAGTCCACTCCAGGGGGCTGGTGAAGCTTTCTTT

clone size: NA
D gene: NA
J gene: TRBJ2-5
V gene: TRBV4-1
CDR3 protein: CASSPPGTQETQYF
CDR3 DNA: TGCGCCAGCAGCCCCCCCGGGACCCAAGAGACCCAGTACTTC

clone size: few
D gene: TRBD1
J gene: TRBJ1-5
V gene: TRBV10-2
CDR3 protein: CASKDRGANQPQHF
CDR3 DNA: TGCGCCAGCAAGGACAGGGGAGCAAATCAGCCCCAGCATTTT

clone size: NA
D gene: NA
J gene: TRBJ1-2
V gene: TRBV12-3/TRBV12-4
CDR3 protein: CASSFMAAYGYTF
CDR3 DNA: TGTGCCAGCAGTTTTATGGCAGCTTATGGCTACACCTTC

clone size: few
D gene: NA
J gene: TRBJ1-5
V gene: TRBV5-8
CDR3 protein: CASEGPQHF
CDR3 DNA: TGTGCCAGCGAGGGGCCCCAGCATTTT

clone size: many
D gene: TRBD1
J gene: TRBJ2-3
V gene: TRBV27
CDR3 protein: CASRPGTGIKDTQYF
CDR3 DNA: TGTGCCAGCAGACCCGGGACAGGGATTAAAGATACGCAGTATTTT

clone size: few
D gene: NA
J gene: TRBJ2-7
V gene: TRBV7-9
CDR3 protein: CATHEQYF
CDR3 DNA: TGTGCCACCCACGAGCAGTACTTC

clone size: few
D gene: TRBD1
J gene: TRBJ2-1
V gene: TRBV5-1
CDR3 protein: CASRQQGDEQFF
CDR3 DNA: TGCGCCAGCAGGCAACAGGGGGATGAGCAGTTCTTC

clone size: few
D gene: NA
J gene: TRBJ2-7
V gene: TRBV7-8
CDR3 protein: CASSPTRLNEQYF
CDR3 DNA: TGTGCCAGCAGCCCAACCCGCCTAAACGAGCAGTACTTC

clone size: NA
D gene: NA
J gene: TRBJ2-5
V gene: TRBV20-1
CDR3 protein: CSARDRRWRNSRGIQETQYF
CDR3 DNA: TGCAGTGCTAGAGATCGGAGGTGGCGAAATTCAAGGGGGATCCAAGAGACCCAGTACTTC

clone size: few
D gene: NA
J gene: TRBJ1-1
V gene: TRBV5-5
CDR3 protein: CASSLARYTEAFF
CDR3 DNA: TGTGCCAGCAGCTTGGCACGCTACACTGAAGCTTTCTTT

clone size: NA
D gene: NA
J gene: TRBJ1-4
V gene: TRBV6-2/TRBV6-3
CDR3 protein: CATEDRRVEKLFF
CDR3 DNA: TGTGCCACCGAGGACAGACGGGTTGAAAAACTGTTTTTT

clone size: NA
D gene: TRBD2
J gene: TRBJ2-7
V gene: TRBV7-8
CDR3 protein: CASSKSGRGTYEQYF
CDR3 DNA: TGTGCCAGCAGCAAGAGCGGGAGGGGGACCTACGAGCAGTACTTC

clone size: NA
D gene: TRBD2
J gene: TRBJ2-1
V gene: TRBV28
CDR3 protein: CASSFRGLAGGNEQFF
CDR3 DNA: TGTGCCAGCAGTTTCCGCGGACTAGCGGGAGGCAATGAGCAGTTCTTC

clone size: few
D gene: NA
J gene: TRBJ1-5
V gene: TRBV15
CDR3 protein: CATSLINQPQHF
CDR3 DNA: TGTGCCACCAGCCTGATAAATCAGCCCCAGCATTTT

clone size: NA
D gene: NA
J gene: TRBJ2-2
V gene: TRBV28
CDR3 protein: CASSLQDYGELFF
CDR3 DNA: TGTGCCAGCAGTTTGCAGGACTACGGGGAGCTGTTTTTT

clone size: few
D gene: NA
J gene: TRBJ2-1
V gene: TRBV12-3/TRBV12-4
CDR3 protein: CASSLGPPRYNEQFF
CDR3 DNA: TGTGCCAGCAGTTTAGGCCCGCCAAGATACAATGAGCAGTTCTTC

clone size: NA
D gene: TRBD2
J gene: TRBJ2-7
V gene: TRBV9
CDR3 protein: CASSVMGTPFIAGGASGQYF
CDR3 DNA: TGTGCCAGCAGCGTAATGGGGACACCTTTTATAGCGGGAGGAGCTTCCGGGCAGTACTTC

clone size: NA
D gene: TRBD1
J gene: TRBJ1-1
V gene: TRBV4-1
CDR3 protein: CASSPDRMNTEAFF
CDR3 DNA: TGCGCCAGCAGCCCGGACAGGATGAACACTGAAGCTTTCTTT

clone size: NA
D gene: NA
J gene: TRBJ2-7
V gene: TRBV6-1
CDR3 protein: CASSDRGLEQYF
CDR3 DNA: TGTGCCAGCAGTGATAGAGGGCTCGAGCAGTACTTC

clone size: NA
D gene: TRBD2
J gene: TRBJ2-7
V gene: TRBV14
CDR3 protein: CASSHVAGLAGFNEQYF
CDR3 DNA: TGTGCCAGCAGCCATGTGGCAGGACTAGCGGGATTTAATGAGCAGTACTTC

clone size: few
D gene: TRBD2
J gene: TRBJ2-2
V gene: TRBV7-7
CDR3 protein: CASRKGSGSQTGELFF
CDR3 DNA: TGTGCTAGCAGAAAGGGAAGCGGGAGTCAAACCGGGGAGCTGTTTTTT

clone size: NA
D gene: NA
J gene: TRBJ2-2
V gene: TRBV4-2
CDR3 protein: CASSQEMMPGRSNTGELFF
CDR3 DNA: TGTGCCAGCAGCCAAGAAATGATGCCGGGGCGATCGAACACCGGGGAGCTGTTTTTT

clone size: NA
D gene: NA
J gene: TRBJ2-1
V gene: TRBV15
CDR3 protein: CATSRDVGSGEQFF
CDR3 DNA: TGTGCCACCAGCAGAGACGTCGGGTCGGGTGAGCAGTTCTTC

clone size: few
D gene: TRBD1
J gene: TRBJ1-2
V gene: TRBV27
CDR3 protein: CASMGTGPYGYTF
CDR3 DNA: TGTGCCAGCATGGGGACAGGCCCCTATGGCTACACCTTC

clone size: NA
D gene: TRBD2
J gene: TRBJ2-1
V gene: TRBV5-1
CDR3 protein: CASIFSGSGNEQFF
CDR3 DNA: TGCGCCAGCATCTTTAGCGGGAGTGGCAATGAGCAGTTCTTC

clone size: NA
D gene: TRBD1
J gene: TRBJ1-6
V gene: TRBV27
CDR3 protein: CASSKTGMDSPLHF
CDR3 DNA: TGTGCCAGCAGTAAGACAGGGATGGATTCACCCCTCCACTTT

clone size: few
D gene: TRBD1
J gene: TRBJ2-1
V gene: TRBV7-8
CDR3 protein: CASSITRGSYNEQFF
CDR3 DNA: TGTGCCAGCAGCATTACCAGGGGGTCCTACAATGAGCAGTTCTTC

clone size: once
D gene: NA
J gene: TRBJ2-1
V gene: TRBV5-6
CDR3 protein: CASSPRTSLSSYNEQFF
CDR3 DNA: TGTGCCAGCAGCCCAAGGACTTCCCTAAGCTCCTACAATGAGCAGTTCTTC

clone size: few
D gene: NA
J gene: TRBJ2-5
V gene: TRBV7-9
CDR3 protein: CASSLEVRSPQETQYF
CDR3 DNA: TGTGCCAGCAGCTTGGAGGTCAGGTCCCCTCAAGAGACCCAGTACTTC

clone size: NA
D gene: TRBD2
J gene: TRBJ2-5
V gene: TRBV7-8
CDR3 protein: CASSLGSLREGRETQYF
CDR3 DNA: TGTGCCAGCAGCTTAGGTAGCTTGCGGGAGGGCCGCGAGACCCAGTACTTC